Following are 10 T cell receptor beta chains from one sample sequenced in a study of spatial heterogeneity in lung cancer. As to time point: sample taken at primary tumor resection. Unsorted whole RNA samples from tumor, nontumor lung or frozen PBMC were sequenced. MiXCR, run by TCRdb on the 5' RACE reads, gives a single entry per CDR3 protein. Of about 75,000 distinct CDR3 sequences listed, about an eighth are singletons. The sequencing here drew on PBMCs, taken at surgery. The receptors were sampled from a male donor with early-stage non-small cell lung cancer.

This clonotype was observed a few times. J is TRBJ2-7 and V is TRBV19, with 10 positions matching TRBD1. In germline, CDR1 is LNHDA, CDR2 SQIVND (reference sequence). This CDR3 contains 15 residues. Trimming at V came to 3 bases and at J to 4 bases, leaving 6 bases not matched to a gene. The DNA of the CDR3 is TGTGCCAGTAGTATCTCCGGGACAGGGGTTTACGAGCAGTACTTC. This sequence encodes CASSISGTGVYEQYF.

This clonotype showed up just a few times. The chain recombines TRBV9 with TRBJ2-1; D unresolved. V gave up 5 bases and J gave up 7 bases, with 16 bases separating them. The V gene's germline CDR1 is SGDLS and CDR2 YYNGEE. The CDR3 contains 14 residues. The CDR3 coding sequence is TGTGCCAGCAGTGTCCCGACCGGAAGGAATGAGCAGTTCTTC. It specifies CASSVPTGRNEQFF.

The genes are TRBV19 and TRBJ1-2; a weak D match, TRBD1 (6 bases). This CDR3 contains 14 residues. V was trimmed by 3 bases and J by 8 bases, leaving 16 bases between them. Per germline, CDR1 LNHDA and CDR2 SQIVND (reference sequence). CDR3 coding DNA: TGTGCCAGTAGTATCTGGGGCAGGGGACGCGGCTACACCTTC. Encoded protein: CASSIWGRGRGYTF.

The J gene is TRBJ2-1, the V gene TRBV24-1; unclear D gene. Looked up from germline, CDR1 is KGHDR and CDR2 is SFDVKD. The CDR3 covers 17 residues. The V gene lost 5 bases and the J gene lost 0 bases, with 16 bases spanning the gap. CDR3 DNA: TGTGCCACCAGTGCTAAGCTCAGCGTCCCCTCCTACAATGAGCAGTTCTTC. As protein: CATSAKLSVPSYNEQFF.

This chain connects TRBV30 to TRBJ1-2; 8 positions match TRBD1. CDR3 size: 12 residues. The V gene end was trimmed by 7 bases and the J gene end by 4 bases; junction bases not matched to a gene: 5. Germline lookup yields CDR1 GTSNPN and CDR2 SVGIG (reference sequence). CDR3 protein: CAYGQGGYGYTF. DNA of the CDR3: TGTGCCTATGGACAGGGTGGCTATGGCTACACCTTC. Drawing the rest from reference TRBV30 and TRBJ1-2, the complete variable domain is SQTIHQWPATLVQPVGSPLSLECTVEGTSNPNLYWYRQAAGRGLQLLFYSVGIGQISSEVPQNLSASRPQDRQFILSSKKLLLSDSGFYLCAYGQGGYGYTFGSGTRLTVV.

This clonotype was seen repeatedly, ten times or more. CDR3 residues: CSARTPGQGHEQYF. Written as DNA, the CDR3 is TGCAGTGCTCGCACCCCGGGACAGGGTCACGAGCAGTACTTC. The gene calls are TRBV20-1 and TRBJ2-7, with 9 bases fitting TRBD1. The germline V gene encodes CDR1 DFQATT and CDR2 SNEGSKA (reference sequence). The CDR3 spans 14 residues. With 5 bases clipped from V and 5 bases from J, the junction kept 10 bases outside the gene matches.

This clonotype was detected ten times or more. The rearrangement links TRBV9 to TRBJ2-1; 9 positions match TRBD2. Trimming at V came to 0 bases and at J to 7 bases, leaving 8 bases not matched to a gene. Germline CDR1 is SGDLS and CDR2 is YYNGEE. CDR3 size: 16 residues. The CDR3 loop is CASSVVAAGGYNEQFF. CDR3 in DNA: TGTGCCAGCAGCGTAGTTGCAGCGGGAGGATATAATGAGCAGTTCTTC.

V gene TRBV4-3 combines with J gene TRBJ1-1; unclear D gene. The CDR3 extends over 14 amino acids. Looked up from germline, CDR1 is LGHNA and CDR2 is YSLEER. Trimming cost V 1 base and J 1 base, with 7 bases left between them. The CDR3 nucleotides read TGCGCCAGCAGCCAAGCAGGCAGGAACACTGAAGCTTTCTTT. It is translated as CASSQAGRNTEAFF.

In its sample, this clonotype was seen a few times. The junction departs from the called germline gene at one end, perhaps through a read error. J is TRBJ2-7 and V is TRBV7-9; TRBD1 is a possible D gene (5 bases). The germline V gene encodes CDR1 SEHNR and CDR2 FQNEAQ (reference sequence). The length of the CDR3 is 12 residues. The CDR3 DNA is TGTGCCAGCAGCCTACCTACAGGCCCCCAAGACTTC. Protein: CASSLPTGPQDF.

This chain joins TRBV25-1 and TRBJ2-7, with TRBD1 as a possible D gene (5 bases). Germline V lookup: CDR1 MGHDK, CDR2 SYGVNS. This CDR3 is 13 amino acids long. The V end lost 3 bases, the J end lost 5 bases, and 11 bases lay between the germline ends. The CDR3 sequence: CASSDGRADEQYF. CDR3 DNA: TGTGCCAGCAGTGATGGCAGGGCGGACGAGCAGTACTTC.